The 24 T cell receptor beta chains presented below share a single source sample, sequenced in a study of cytomegalovirus exposure and HLA in healthy donors. Amplification used 60 Vbeta primers and 13 Jbeta primers. The assay was immunoSEQ multiplex PCR, and TCRdb's table has in-frame clones only and misses some. The sample holds 160,000 or so clones, 80% to 85% seen once. The specimen was PBMCs. The receptors were gathered from a woman younger than 30 in good health and CMV-seronegative.

The chain's CDR3 is CATVPGGNTEAFF. The CDR3 coding sequence is TGTGCCACCGTGCCCGGAGGGAACACTGAAGCTTTCTTT. The chain joins TRBV7-9 to TRBJ1-1; D gene unclear. V was pared by 10 bases and J by 1 base, with 13 bases between. The CDR3 loop spans 13 amino acids. Germline CDR1 and CDR2: SEHNR and FQNEAQ (reference sequence).

The chain employs TRBV2 and TRBJ1-3; 9 bases are shared with TRBD1. Germline values: CDR1 SNHLY, CDR2 FYNNEI. The length of the CDR3 is 16 residues. V lost 6 bases, J lost 0 bases, and 6 bases stayed unmatched. The CDR3 is CASSSNRGLSGNTIYF. The CDR3 nucleotides read TGTGCCAGCAGCTCGAACAGGGGGCTCTCTGGAAACACCATATATTTT.

The chain has TRBV6-6 and TRBJ1-1, with D tentatively TRBD1 (5 bases). V lost 5 bases and J 1 base, leaving 8 bases between the germline ends. The germline V gene encodes CDR1 MNHNY and CDR2 SVGAGI (reference sequence). CDR3 size: 13 residues. The CDR3 here is CASSATGNTEAFF. CDR3 in DNA: TGTGCCAGCAGTGCCACAGGGAACACTGAAGCTTTCTTT.

The chain couples TRBV25-1 to TRBJ2-2; D not certain. This CDR3 comprises 12 residues. CDR1 MGHDK and CDR2 SYGVNS come from the germline V gene. Deletions cut 0 bases from V and 6 bases from J, with 2 bases between. DNA of the CDR3: TGTGCCAGCAGTGAATACGCCGGGGAGCTGTTTTTT. Translating gives CASSEYAGELFF.

CDR3 sequence: CASSTLAGGPETQYF. The CDR3 DNA sequence: TGTGCCAGCAGCACACTAGCGGGGGGGCCAGAGACCCAGTACTTC. The chain couples TRBV5-8 to TRBJ2-5; 13 bases are a match to TRBD2. Trimming at V came to 4 bases and at J to 4 bases, leaving 4 bases not matched to a gene. The CDR3 spans 15 residues. Per the germline V gene, CDR1 is SGHTS and CDR2 is YDEGEE.

Concerning this clone itself: A read error is likely, as this CDR3 ends without the conserved phenylalanine or tryptophan. The limits of the CDR3 on the DNA are not certain, so only TCRdb's listed CDR3 is given. V and J are TRBV5-6 and TRBJ1-1. The CDR3 totals 14 residues, both ends included. CDR1 and CDR2 (germline): SGHDT, YYEEEE. CDR3 protein: CASSLWGGRESDEG.

This clone was seen a single time. The genes are TRBV5-1 and TRBJ1-1, with 8 positions matching TRBD1. The V segment lost 3 bases and the J segment 0 bases; nucleotides outside the gene matches: 16. In germline, CDR1 is SGHRS, CDR2 YFSETQ. The CDR3 spans 19 residues. The CDR3 loop reads CASSYGQGGFRGMNTEAFF. CDR3 DNA sequence: TGCGCCAGCAGCTACGGACAGGGAGGATTCAGAGGGATGAACACTGAAGCTTTCTTT.

V and J are TRBV29-1 and TRBJ2-3; TRBD2 matches 7 bases. Germline V lookup: CDR1 SQVTM, CDR2 ANQGSEA. The CDR3 contains 16 residues. V lost 3 bases and J lost 8; bases outside the gene matches: 17. The CDR3 reads CSVEGRVNRLQGTQYF. The CDR3 bases are TGCAGCGTTGAGGGGAGGGTAAATCGTCTACAAGGTACGCAGTATTTT.

J is TRBJ2-1 and V is TRBV5-4; 13 bases line up with TRBD2. This CDR3 region has 15 residues. The germline CDR1 and CDR2 sequences are SGHNT and YYREEE (reference sequence). Trimming at V came to 4 bases and at J to 9 bases, leaving 7 bases not matched to a gene. CDR3 sequence reads: CASSGGLAGAVEQFF. CDR3 DNA sequence: TGTGCCAGCAGCGGAGGACTAGCGGGGGCGGTTGAGCAGTTCTTC.

This clone occurred once. V usage is TRBV7-8 and J usage is TRBJ1-1; D possibly corresponds to TRBD1 (6 bases). In germline, CDR1 is SGHVS, CDR2 FQNEAQ. Trimming cost V 4 bases and J 5 bases, with 17 bases left between them. The CDR3 contains 15 residues. The CDR3 region is CASSSSLQGSTEAFF. The CDR3 DNA reads as TGTGCCAGCAGCTCGTCTTTACAGGGTAGTACTGAAGCTTTCTTT.

As to this clone: Mismatch with germline at one junction end may stem from a read error. Other DNA sequences within the sample encode an identical CDR3. The chain uses TRBV6-4 and TRBJ1-1; tentative D call: TRBD1 (6 bases). This CDR3 has 13 residues. Germline V CDR1 and CDR2: MRHNA, SNTAGT. CDR3 sequence (DNA): TGCGCCAGCAGTGGGGGCGAGAACACTGAAGCTTTCTTT. Its translation: CASSGGENTEAFF.

The chain carries TRBV9 and TRBJ1-4, with a possible D match to TRBD1 (6 bases). Per germline, CDR1 SGDLS and CDR2 YYNGEE. The CDR3 has 16 amino acids. Trimming took off 0 bases at V and 4 bases at J, with 13 bases between the two ends. The chain's CDR3 is CASSVAGGRGNEKLFF. The DNA for the CDR3 is TGTGCCAGCAGCGTAGCTGGAGGCAGGGGTAATGAAAAACTGTTTTTT. The full variable domain, completed using reference TRBV9 and TRBJ1-4, is DSGVTQTPKHLITATGQRVTLRCSPRSGDLSVYWYQQSLDQGLQFLIQYYNGEERAKGNILERFSAQQFPDLHSELNLSSLELGDSALYFCASSVAGGRGNEKLFFGSGTQLSVL.

The chain combines TRBV28 with TRBJ1-3; 8 bases are a match to TRBD1. Germline assignment: CDR1 MDHEN and CDR2 SYDVKM. The CDR3 spans 16 residues. Germline trimming cut 5 bases from V and 2 bases from J; bases unmatched to any gene: 8. The CDR3 sequence: CASSPQGARAGNTIYF. The DNA for the CDR3 is TGTGCCAGCAGTCCGCAGGGGGCTCGGGCTGGAAACACCATATATTTT.

The chain joins TRBV19 to TRBJ1-5; D gene uncertain. Germline CDR1 and CDR2: LNHDA and SQIVND (reference sequence). V was shortened by 5 bases and J by 7 bases, with 18 bases between the two germline ends. This CDR3 contains 15 residues. The CDR3 loop is CASSQNGRSGQPQHF. The CDR3 DNA sequence: TGTGCCAGTAGTCAAAACGGACGAAGCGGGCAGCCCCAGCATTTT.

This chain connects TRBV4-1 to TRBJ1-1; no firm D call. V shed 0 bases and J shed 1 base, with 12 bases lying between them. CDR3 length equals 16 residues. Germline CDR1 is MGHRA and CDR2 is YSYEKL. The CDR3 nucleotides read TGCGCCAGCAGCCAAGATCCAGGTGTTGCGAACACTGAAGCTTTCTTT. This sequence encodes CASSQDPGVANTEAFF.

This clone was found once. The V gene is TRBV6-6, the J gene TRBJ1-5; 7 positions match TRBD1. The CDR3 has 15 residues. Germline V gene sequence: CDR1 MNHNY, CDR2 SVGAGI (reference sequence). Trimming took 5 bases from V and 0 from J; bases not matched to a gene: 4. CDR3 DNA: TGTGCCAGCAGTCTCCGGGACAGTAGCAATCAGCCCCAGCATTTT. As protein: CASSLRDSSNQPQHF.

The chain couples TRBV11-2 to TRBJ1-3; D gene unclear. V was clipped by 1 base and J by 0 bases, with 7 bases between them. Germline V gene data show CDR1 as SGHAT and CDR2 as FQNNGV. The CDR3 contains 15 residues. Here the CDR3 DNA reads TGTGCCAGCAGCTTAGGTCGGGTCTCTGGAAACACCATATATTTT. Translating it yields CASSLGRVSGNTIYF.

CDR3 DNA: TGCGCCAGCAGTGAGACCGGGACAGAATATTCGCAGTATTTT. Translating it yields CASSETGTEYSQYF. This chain links TRBV10-1 with TRBJ2-3, with TRBD1 identical over 7 bases. This CDR3 has 14 residues. The trim removed 2 bases at V and 10 bases at J, leaving 9 bases unmatched. The germline gives CDR1 WNHNN, CDR2 SYGVQD (reference sequence).

The chain recombines TRBV28 with TRBJ1-2, with D unclear. CDR3 length: 13 residues. The germline gives CDR1 MDHEN, CDR2 SYDVKM. The V end lost 6 bases, the J end lost 1 base, and 9 bases lay between the germline ends. CDR3 sequence: CASSETLNYGYTF. CDR3 in DNA: TGTGCCAGCAGCGAGACTCTTAACTATGGCTACACCTTC.

The gene calls are TRBV5-5 and TRBJ2-3, with 8 bases lining up with TRBD1. The ends lost 0 bases at V and 5 bases at J; junction bases unmatched: 5. The CDR3 contains 15 residues. Germline V gene data show CDR1 as SGHKS and CDR2 as YYEKEE (reference sequence). CDR3 sequence (DNA): TGTGCCAGCAGCTTGGGGCAGGGGGCCGGAGATACGCAGTATTTT. Amino acids: CASSLGQGAGDTQYF. Together with reference TRBV5-5 and TRBJ2-3, the CDR3 gives the full variable domain: DAGVTQSPTHLIKTRGQQVTLRCSPISGHKSVSWYQQVLGQGPQFIFQYYEKEERGRGNFPDRFSARQFPNYSSELNVNALLLGDSALYLCASSLGQGAGDTQYFGPGTRLTVL.

J is TRBJ2-5 and V is TRBV10-3; TRBD2 matches at 13 bases. V shed 10 bases, J shed 1 base, and the junction held 6 bases outside the gene matches. Germline CDR1 reads ENHRY; CDR2 reads SYGVKD. CDR3 length: 15 residues. Here the CDR3 DNA reads TGTGCCACCAAGACTAGCGGGGGGTCCCAAGAGACCCAGTACTTC. It is translated as CATKTSGGSQETQYF.

The chain uses TRBV6-5 and TRBJ1-3; TRBD1 might be the D (6 bases). The germline V gene has CDR1 MNHEY and CDR2 SVGAGI. The V end was cut by 4 bases, the J end by 4 bases, with 17 bases between. This CDR3 comprises 16 residues. The CDR3 is CASSSNDRLRGNTIYF. In DNA, the CDR3 is TGTGCCAGCAGTTCTAATGACAGGCTTCGAGGAAACACCATATATTTT.

J is TRBJ2-7 and V is TRBV27, with a possible D match to TRBD1 (6 bases). V lost 4 bases and J 7 bases, leaving 20 bases between the germline ends. Germline V gene data show CDR1 as MNHEY and CDR2 as SMNVEV (reference sequence). This CDR3 contains 15 residues. Here the CDR3 DNA reads TGTGCCAGCAGTTACTACTCAGGGGTTGGAGTAGAGCAGTACTTC. Protein product: CASSYYSGVGVEQYF.

This chain uses TRBV4-1 with TRBJ2-7; 11 positions match TRBD2. CDR3 size: 15 residues. The germline gives CDR1 MGHRA, CDR2 YSYEKL. The ends lost 3 bases at V and 4 bases at J; junction bases unmatched: 5. As DNA, the CDR3 is TGCGCCAGCAGCCAGTTAGCGGGGGGGAGATACGAGCAGTACTTC. The encoded protein is CASSQLAGGRYEQYF.